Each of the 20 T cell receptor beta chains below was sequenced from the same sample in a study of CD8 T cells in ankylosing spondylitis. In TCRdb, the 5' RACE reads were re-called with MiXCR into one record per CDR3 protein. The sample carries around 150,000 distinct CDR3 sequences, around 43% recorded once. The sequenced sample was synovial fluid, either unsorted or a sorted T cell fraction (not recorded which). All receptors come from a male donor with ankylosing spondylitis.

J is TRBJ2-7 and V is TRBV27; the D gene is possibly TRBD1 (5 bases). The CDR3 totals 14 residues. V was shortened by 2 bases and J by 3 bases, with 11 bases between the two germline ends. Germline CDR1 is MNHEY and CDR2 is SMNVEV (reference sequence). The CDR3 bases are TGTGCCAGCAGTTTAACAGGCACGTACTACGAGCAGTACTTC. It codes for CASSLTGTYYEQYF.

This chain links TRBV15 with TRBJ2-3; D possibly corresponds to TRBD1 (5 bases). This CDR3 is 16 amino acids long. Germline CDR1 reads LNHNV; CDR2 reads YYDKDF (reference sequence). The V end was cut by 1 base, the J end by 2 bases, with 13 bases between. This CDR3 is CATSRVVPGNTDTQYF. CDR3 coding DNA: TGTGCCACCAGCAGAGTGGTTCCAGGGAACACAGATACGCAGTATTTT.

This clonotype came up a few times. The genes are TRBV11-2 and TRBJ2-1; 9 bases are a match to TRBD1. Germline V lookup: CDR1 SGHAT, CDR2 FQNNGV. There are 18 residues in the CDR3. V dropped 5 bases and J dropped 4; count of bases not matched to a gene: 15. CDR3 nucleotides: TGTGCCAGCAGCCTCGAAGGGCACCGGGACAGGGCTTACAATGAGCAGTTCTTC. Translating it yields CASSLEGHRDRAYNEQFF.

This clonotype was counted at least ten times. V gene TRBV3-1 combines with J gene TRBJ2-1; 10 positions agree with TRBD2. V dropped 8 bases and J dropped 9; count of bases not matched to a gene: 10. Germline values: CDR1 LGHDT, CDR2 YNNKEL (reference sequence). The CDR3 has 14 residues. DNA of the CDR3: TGTGCCAGCGCAAGCGGGGGGGCGGTGGGTGAGCAGTTCTTC. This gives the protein CASASGGAVGEQFF.

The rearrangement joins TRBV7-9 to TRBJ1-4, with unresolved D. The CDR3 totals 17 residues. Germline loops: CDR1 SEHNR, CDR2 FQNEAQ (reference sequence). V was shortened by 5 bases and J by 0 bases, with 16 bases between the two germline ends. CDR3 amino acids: CASSRRGNMPTNEKLFF. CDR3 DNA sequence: TGTGCCAGCAGCCGGAGAGGGAATATGCCAACTAATGAAAAACTGTTTTTT.

Here the CDR3 DNA reads TGTGCCAGCAGTTTAAGCCCAGCCGAGAACACTGAAGCTTTCTTT. Translated, it gives CASSLSPAENTEAFF. This chain links TRBV12-3 or TRBV12-4 with TRBJ1-1; D is unresolved. Trimming stripped 2 bases from V and 1 base from J, with 11 bases between. The CDR3 length is 15 residues.

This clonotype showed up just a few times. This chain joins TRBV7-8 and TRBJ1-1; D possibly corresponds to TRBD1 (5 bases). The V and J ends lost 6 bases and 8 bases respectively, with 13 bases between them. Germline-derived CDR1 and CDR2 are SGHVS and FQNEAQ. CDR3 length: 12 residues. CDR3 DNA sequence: TGTGCCAGCAGTCAAACCTGGGGGGAAGCTTTCTTT. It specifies CASSQTWGEAFF.

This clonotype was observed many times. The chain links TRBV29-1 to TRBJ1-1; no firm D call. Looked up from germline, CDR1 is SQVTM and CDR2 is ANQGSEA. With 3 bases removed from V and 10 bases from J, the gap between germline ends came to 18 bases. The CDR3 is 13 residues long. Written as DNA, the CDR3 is TGCAGCGTTGAGATACAAAAGCCCATGAGAGCTTTCTTT. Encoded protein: CSVEIQKPMRAFF.

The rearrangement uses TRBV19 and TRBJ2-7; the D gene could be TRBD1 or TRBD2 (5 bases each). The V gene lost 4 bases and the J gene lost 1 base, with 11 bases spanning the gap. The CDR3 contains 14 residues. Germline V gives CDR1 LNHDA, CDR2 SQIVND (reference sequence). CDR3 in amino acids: CASSTGTGSYEQYF. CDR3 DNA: TGTGCCAGTAGTACCGGGACCGGATCCTACGAGCAGTACTTC.

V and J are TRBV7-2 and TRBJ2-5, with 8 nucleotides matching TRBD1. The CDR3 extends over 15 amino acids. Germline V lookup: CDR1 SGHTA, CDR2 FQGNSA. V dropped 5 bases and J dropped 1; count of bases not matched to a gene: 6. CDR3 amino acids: CASSARDRTQETQYF. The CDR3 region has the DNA TGTGCCAGCAGCGCACGGGACAGGACCCAAGAGACCCAGTACTTC.

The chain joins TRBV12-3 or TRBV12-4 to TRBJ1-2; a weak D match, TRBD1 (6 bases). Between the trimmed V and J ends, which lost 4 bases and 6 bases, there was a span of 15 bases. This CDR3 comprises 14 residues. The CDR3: CASSSGHGENGYTF. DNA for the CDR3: TGTGCCAGCAGTTCGGGACACGGGGAGAATGGCTACACCTTC.

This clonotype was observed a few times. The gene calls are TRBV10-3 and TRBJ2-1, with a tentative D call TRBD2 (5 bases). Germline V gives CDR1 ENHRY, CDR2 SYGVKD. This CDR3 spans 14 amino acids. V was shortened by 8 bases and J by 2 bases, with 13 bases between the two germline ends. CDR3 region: CAIGSGNTYNEQFF. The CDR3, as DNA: TGTGCCATCGGGAGCGGCAATACCTACAATGAGCAGTTCTTC.

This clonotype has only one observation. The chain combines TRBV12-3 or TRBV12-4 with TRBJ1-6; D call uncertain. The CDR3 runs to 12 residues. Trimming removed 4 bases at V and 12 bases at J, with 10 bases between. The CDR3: CASSWTGIPLHF. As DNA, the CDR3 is TGTGCCAGCAGTTGGACCGGTATACCCCTCCACTTT.

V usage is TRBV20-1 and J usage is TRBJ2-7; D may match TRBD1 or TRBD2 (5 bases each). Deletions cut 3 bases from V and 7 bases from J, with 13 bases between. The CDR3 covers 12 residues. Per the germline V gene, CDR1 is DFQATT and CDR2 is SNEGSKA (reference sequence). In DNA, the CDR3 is TGCAGTGCTAGCCGGGGAAGGGGAGAGCAGTACTTC. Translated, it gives CSASRGRGEQYF.

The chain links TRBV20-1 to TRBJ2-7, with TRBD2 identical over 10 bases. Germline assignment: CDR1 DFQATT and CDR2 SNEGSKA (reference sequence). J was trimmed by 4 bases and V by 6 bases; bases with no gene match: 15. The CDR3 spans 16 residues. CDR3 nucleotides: TGCAGTGCACCTCTAGCGGGAGCCCTACCGGTTTACGAGCAGTACTTC. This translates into CSAPLAGALPVYEQYF.

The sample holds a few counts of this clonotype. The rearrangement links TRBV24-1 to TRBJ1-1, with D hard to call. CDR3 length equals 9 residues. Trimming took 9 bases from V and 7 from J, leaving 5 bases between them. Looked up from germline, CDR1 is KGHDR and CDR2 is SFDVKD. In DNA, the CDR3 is TGTGCCACCCGAGTTGAAGCTTTCTTT. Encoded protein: CATRVEAFF.

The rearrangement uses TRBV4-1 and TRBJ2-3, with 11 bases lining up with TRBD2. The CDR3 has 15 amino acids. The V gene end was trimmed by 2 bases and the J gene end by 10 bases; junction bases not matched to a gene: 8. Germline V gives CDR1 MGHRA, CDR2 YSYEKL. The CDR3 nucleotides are TGCGCCAGCAGCCAAAGGGATAGCGGGGGGGAGCCGCAGTATTTT. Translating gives CASSQRDSGGEPQYF.

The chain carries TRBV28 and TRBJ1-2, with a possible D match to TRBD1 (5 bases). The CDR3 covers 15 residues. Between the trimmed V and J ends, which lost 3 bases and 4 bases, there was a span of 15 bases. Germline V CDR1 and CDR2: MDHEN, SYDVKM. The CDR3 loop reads CASSFGRDRIYGYTF. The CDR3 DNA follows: TGTGCCAGCAGTTTCGGAAGGGACCGCATCTATGGCTACACCTTC.

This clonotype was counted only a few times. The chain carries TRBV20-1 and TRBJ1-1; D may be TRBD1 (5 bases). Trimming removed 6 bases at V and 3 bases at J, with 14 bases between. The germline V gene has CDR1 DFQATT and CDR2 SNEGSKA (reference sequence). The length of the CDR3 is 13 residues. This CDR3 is CSAPGGGDTEAFF. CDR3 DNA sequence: TGCAGTGCCCCCGGCGGGGGGGACACTGAAGCTTTCTTT.

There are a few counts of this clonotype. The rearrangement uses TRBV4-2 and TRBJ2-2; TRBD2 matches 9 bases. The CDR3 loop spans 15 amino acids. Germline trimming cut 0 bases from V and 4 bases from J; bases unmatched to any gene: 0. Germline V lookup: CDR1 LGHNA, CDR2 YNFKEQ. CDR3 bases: TGTGCCAGCAGCCAAGAAGCGGGGGGCACCGGGGAGCTGTTTTTT. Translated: CASSQEAGGTGELFF.